Each of the 5 T cell receptor beta chains below was sequenced from the same sample in a study of control samples from healthy donors and cancer patients. Assay: immunoSEQ multiplex PCR; the TCRdb copy retains only in-frame clones and omits some. In the table there are about 110,000 clones, approximately 82% of which are singletons. The sequenced material came from blood. The receptors derive from a man in his late teens or twenties in good health.

V usage is TRBV3-1 (or the pseudogene TRBV3-2) and J usage is TRBJ2-3, with D hard to call. Germline V gives CDR1 LGHDT, CDR2 YNNKEL (reference sequence). CDR3 length: 14 amino acids. Trimming pared 4 bases from V and 0 bases from J, leaving 8 bases between. The DNA for the CDR3 is TGTGCCAGCAGCCGCCGAGGTAGCACAGATACGCAGTATTTT. Translated, it gives CASSRRGSTDTQYF.

This chain uses TRBV19 with TRBJ2-1, with D possibly matching TRBD2 (7 bases). Per the germline V gene, CDR1 is LNHDA and CDR2 is SQIVND (reference sequence). The CDR3 covers 14 residues. V was pared by 1 base and J by 9 bases, with 13 bases between. The CDR3 region has the DNA TGTGCCAGTAGTATAGCGGGGGGCGACGGTGAGCAGTTCTTC. This translates into CASSIAGGDGEQFF.

The V gene is TRBV5-5, the J gene TRBJ1-3; TRBD1 is a possible D gene (5 bases). This CDR3 comprises 15 residues. V was pared by 5 bases and J by 0 bases, with 12 bases between. Germline CDR1 and CDR2: SGHKS and YYEKEE (reference sequence). The CDR3 sequence: CASRTEGLSGNTIYF. Written as DNA, the CDR3 is TGTGCCAGCAGGACTGAGGGGCTCTCTGGAAACACCATATATTTT.

This chain uses TRBV28 with TRBJ1-4; 8 bases fit TRBD1. J was trimmed by 10 bases and V by 1 base; bases with no gene match: 11. The CDR3 contains 16 residues. CDR1 and CDR2 (germline): MDHEN, SYDVKM. In nucleotides, the CDR3 is TGTGCCAGCAGTTTATCCGTCGGACAGGGCTTATCAAAACTGTTTTTT. It translates to CASSLSVGQGLSKLFF.

The chain employs TRBV9 and TRBJ1-1; no reliable D call. CDR1 is SGDLS, CDR2 YYNGEE, per germline. With 0 bases removed from V and 8 bases from J, the gap between germline ends came to 14 bases. The CDR3 totals 14 residues. The CDR3 DNA reads as TGTGCCAGCAGCGTAGGACCGGGGTTAGAGGAAGCTTTCTTT. Its translation: CASSVGPGLEEAFF.